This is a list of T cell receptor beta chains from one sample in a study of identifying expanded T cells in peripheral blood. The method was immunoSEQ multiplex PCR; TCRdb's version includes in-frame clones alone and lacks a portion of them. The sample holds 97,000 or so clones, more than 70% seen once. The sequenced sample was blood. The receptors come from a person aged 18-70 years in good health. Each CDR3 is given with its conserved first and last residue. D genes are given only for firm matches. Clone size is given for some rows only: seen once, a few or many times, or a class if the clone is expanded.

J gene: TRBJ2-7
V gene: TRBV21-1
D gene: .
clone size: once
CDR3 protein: CASSPGTGDHEQYF
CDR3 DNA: TGTGCCAGCAGTCCCGGGACAGGGGACCACGAGCAGTACTTC

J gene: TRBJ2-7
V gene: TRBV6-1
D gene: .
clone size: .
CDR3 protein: CASTAGVDEQYF
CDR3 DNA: TGTGCCAGCACTGCAGGGGTGGACGAGCAGTACTTC

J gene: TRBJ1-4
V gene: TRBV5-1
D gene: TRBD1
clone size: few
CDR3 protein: CASSLTTGTGLNEKLFF
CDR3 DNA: TGCGCCAGCAGCTTGACTACCGGGACAGGGCTAAATGAAAAACTGTTTTTT

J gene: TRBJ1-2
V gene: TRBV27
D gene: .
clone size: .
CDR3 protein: CASSFQGVYGYTF
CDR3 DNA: TGTGCCAGCAGTTTCCAGGGTGTCTATGGCTACACCTTC

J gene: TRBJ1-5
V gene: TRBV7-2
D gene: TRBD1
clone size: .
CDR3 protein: CASSLVVGQYQPQHF
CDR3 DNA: TGTGCCAGCAGCTTGGTAGTGGGACAGTATCAGCCCCAGCATTTT

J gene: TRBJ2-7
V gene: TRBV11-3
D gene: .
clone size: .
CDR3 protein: CASSLAPKREQYF
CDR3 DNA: TGTGCCAGCAGCTTAGCTCCTAAGCGCGAGCAGTACTTC

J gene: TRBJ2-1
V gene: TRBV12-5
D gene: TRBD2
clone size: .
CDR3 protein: CASGLLLAGGRNNEQFF
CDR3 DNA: TGTGCTAGTGGTTTATTACTAGCGGGGGGGCGTAACAATGAGCAGTTCTTC

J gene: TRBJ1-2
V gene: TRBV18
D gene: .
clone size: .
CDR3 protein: CASSPPPSLGYTF
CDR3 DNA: TGTGCCAGCTCACCACCCCCCAGTCTTGGCTACACCTTC

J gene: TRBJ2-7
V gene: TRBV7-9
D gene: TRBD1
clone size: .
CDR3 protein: CASSVRDRPYEQYF
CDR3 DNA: TGTGCCAGCAGCGTACGGGACAGGCCCTACGAGCAGTACTTC

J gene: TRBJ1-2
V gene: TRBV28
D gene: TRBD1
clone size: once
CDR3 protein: CASSSTGPLYGYTF
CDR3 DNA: TGTGCCAGCAGTTCGACAGGGCCTTTGTATGGCTACACCTTC

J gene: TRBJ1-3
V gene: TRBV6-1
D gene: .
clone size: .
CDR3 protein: CASSESRTGNTIYF
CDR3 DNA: TGTGCCAGCAGTGAATCCAGAACTGGAAACACCATATATTTT

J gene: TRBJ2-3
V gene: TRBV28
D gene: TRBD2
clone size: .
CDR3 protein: CASSFQRERTDTQYF
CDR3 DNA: TGTGCCAGCAGTTTTCAGCGGGAGCGCACAGATACGCAGTATTTT

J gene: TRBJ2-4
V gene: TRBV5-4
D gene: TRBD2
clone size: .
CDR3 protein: CASSLLAGDAKNIQYF
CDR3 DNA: TGTGCCAGCAGCTTGCTAGCGGGAGACGCCAAAAACATTCAGTACTTC

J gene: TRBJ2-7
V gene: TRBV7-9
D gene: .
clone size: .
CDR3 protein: CASSLVGKNYEQYF
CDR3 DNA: TGTGCCAGCAGCTTAGTCGGCAAAAATTACGAGCAGTACTTC

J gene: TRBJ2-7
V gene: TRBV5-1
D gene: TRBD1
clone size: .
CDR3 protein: CASSNRQGASSYEQYF
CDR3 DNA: TGCGCCAGCAGCAACCGACAGGGGGCAAGCTCCTACGAGCAGTACTTC

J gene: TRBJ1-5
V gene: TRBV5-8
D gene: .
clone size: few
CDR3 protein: CASSSSQGQPQHF
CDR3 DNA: TGTGCCAGCAGCTCTTCACAGGGCCAGCCCCAGCATTTT

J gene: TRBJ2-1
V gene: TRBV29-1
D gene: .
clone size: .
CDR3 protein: CSVSAPVYNNEQFF
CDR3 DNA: TGCAGCGTTTCGGCCCCAGTGTACAACAATGAGCAGTTCTTC

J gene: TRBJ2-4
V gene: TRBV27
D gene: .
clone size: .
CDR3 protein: CASIDYLRNIQYF
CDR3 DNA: TGTGCCAGTATCGACTATTTGAGGAACATTCAGTACTTC

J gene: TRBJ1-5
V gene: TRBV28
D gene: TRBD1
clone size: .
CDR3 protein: CASSFQGVGNQPQHF
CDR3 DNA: TGTGCCAGCAGTTTCCAGGGGGTTGGCAATCAGCCCCAGCATTTT

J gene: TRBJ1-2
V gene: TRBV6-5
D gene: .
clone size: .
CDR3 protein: CASSYSQANYGYTF
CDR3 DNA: TGTGCCAGCAGTTACTCGCAGGCTAACTATGGCTACACCTTC

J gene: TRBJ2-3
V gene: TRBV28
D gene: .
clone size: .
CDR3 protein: CASSLGQGNSDTQYF
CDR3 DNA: TGTGCCAGCAGTTTAGGGCAGGGGAACTCAGATACGCAGTATTTT

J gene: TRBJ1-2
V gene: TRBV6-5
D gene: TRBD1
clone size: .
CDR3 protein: CASSEDRGRPGGYTF
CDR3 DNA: TGTGCCAGCAGCGAGGACAGGGGGCGCCCGGGTGGCTACACCTTC

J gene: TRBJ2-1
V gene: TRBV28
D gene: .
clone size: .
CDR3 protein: CASSPGPSYNEQFF
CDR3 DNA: TGTGCCAGCAGTCCCGGGCCTTCCTACAATGAGCAGTTCTTC

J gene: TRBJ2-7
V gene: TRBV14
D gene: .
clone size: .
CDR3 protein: CASSQDFQGPYEQYF
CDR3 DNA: TGTGCCAGCAGCCAAGATTTCCAGGGGCCCTACGAGCAGTACTTC

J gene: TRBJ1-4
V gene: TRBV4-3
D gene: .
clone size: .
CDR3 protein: CASSPYYQVGREKLFF
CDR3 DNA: TGCGCCAGCAGCCCGTATTACCAGGTCGGCAGGGAAAAACTGTTTTTT

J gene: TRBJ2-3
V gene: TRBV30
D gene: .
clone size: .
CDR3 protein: CAWSLRTDTQYF
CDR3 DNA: TGTGCCTGGAGTCTCCGCACAGATACGCAGTATTTT

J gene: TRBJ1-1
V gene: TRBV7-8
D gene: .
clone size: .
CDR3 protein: CASSLDREAEAFF
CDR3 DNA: TGTGCCAGCAGCTTAGACCGGGAAGCTGAAGCTTTCTTT

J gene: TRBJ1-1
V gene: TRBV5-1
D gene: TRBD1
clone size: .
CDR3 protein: CASSSGQPFGEAFF
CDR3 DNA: TGCGCCAGCAGCTCGGGACAGCCCTTCGGTGAAGCTTTCTTT

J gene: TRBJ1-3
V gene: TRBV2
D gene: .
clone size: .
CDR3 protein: CASSEALPPNIRNTIYF
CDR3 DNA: TGTGCCAGCAGTGAAGCGCTCCCACCTAATATACGCAACACCATATATTTT

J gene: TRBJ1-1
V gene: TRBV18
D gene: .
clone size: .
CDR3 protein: CASSPNLVDTKNTEAFF
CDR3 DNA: TGTGCCAGCTCACCTAATCTAGTGGACACAAAGAACACTGAAGCTTTCTTT

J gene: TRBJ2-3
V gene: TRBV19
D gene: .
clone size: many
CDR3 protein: CASSIAPVWRVPDTQYF
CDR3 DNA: TGTGCCAGTAGTATAGCGCCCGTTTGGAGGGTACCAGATACGCAGTATTTT

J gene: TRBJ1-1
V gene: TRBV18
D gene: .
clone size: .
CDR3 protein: CASSPRLLAGMNTEAFF
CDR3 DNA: TGTGCCAGCTCACCCAGGCTATTAGCCGGGATGAACACTGAAGCTTTCTTT

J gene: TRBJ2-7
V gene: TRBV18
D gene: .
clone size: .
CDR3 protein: CASSPEGRGWEQYF
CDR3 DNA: TGTGCCAGCTCACCAGAGGGTAGGGGTTGGGAGCAGTACTTC

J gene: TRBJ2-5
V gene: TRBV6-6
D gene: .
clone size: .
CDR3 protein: CASSQDTMGETQYF
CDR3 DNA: TGTGCCAGCAGCCAGGACACTATGGGGGAGACCCAGTACTTC

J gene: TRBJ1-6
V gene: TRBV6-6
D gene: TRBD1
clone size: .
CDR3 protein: CASSASRQGDNSPLHF
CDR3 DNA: TGTGCCAGCAGTGCCAGCAGACAGGGGGATAATTCACCCCTCCACTTT

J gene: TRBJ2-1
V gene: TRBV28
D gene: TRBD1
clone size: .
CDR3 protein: CASKLTAGQGFNEQFF
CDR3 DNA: TGTGCCAGCAAACTTACTGCGGGACAGGGCTTCAATGAGCAGTTCTTC

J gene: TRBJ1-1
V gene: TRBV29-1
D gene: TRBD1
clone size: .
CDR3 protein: CSVGTGRGTFF
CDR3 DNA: TGCAGCGTTGGGACAGGGCGGGGAACTTTCTTT

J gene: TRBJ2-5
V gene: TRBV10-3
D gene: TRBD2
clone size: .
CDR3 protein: CAISEGAGGRTETQYF
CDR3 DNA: TGTGCCATCAGTGAAGGTGCGGGAGGTCGAACGGAGACCCAGTACTTC

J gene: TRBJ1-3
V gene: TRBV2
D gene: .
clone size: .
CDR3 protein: CASSATTGGNTIYF
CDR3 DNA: TGTGCCAGCAGTGCGACCACAGGGGGAAACACCATATATTTT

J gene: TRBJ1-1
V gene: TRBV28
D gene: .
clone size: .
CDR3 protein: CASRQETEAFF
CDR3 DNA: TGTGCCAGCAGGCAAGAGACTGAAGCTTTCTTT

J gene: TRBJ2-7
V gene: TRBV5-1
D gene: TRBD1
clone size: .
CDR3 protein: CASRDGTGTYEQYF
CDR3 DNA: TGCGCCAGCCGGGATGGGACAGGGACGTACGAGCAGTACTTC

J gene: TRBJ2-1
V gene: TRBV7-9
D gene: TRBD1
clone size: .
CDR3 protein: CASSLMGRTGRNEQFF
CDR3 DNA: TGTGCCAGCAGCTTAATGGGGAGGACAGGGAGGAATGAGCAGTTCTTC

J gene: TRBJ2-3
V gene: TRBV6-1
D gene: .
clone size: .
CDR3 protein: CASVDRNTQYF
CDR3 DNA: TGTGCCAGCGTTGATCGAAATACGCAGTATTTT

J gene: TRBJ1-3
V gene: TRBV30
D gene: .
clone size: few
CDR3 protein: CAWSGSSGNTIYF
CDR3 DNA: TGTGCCTGGAGCGGGTCCTCCGGAAACACCATATATTTT

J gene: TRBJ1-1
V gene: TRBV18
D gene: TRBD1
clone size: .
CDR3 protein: CASSSRTGGMNTEAFF
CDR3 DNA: TGTGCCAGCTCATCCCGGACAGGGGGGATGAACACTGAAGCTTTCTTT

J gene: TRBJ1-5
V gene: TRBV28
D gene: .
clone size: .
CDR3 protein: CASGEIRGGNQPQHF
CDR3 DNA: TGTGCCAGCGGGGAAATCAGGGGAGGCAATCAGCCCCAGCATTTT

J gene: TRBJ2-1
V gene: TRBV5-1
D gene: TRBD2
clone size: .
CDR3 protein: CASGSGGALNEQFF
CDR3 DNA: TGCGCCAGCGGCAGCGGGGGGGCTCTCAATGAGCAGTTCTTC

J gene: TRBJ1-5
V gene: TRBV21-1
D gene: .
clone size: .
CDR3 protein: CASSLLASGNQPQHF
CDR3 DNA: TGTGCCAGCAGCTTGCTGGCGAGCGGCAATCAGCCCCAGCATTTT

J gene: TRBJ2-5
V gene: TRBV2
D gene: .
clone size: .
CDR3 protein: CASRAEQETQYF
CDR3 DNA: TGTGCCAGCAGAGCCGAGCAAGAGACCCAGTACTTC

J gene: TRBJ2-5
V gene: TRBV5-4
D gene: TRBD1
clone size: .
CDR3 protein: CASSDRGATFGETQYF
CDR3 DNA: TGTGCCAGCAGCGACAGGGGCGCGACGTTTGGAGAGACCCAGTACTTC

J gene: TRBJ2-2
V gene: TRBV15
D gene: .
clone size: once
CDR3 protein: CATSREWDESNTGELFF
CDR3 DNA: TGTGCCACCAGCAGAGAGTGGGATGAATCGAACACCGGGGAGCTGTTTTTT